Listed below are T cell receptor beta chains from one sample, sequenced in a study of T-cell reconstitution after alpha-beta-depleted transplantation in children. TCRdb reprocessed the PCR reads with MiXCR, giving one entry per CDR3 protein. The repertoire has about 980,000 distinct CDR3 sequences, about 30% of them found once; the top ten carry over 25%. The specimen was PBMCs, mostly from graft donor cells, collected 360 days after TCRalphabeta/CD19-depleted stem cell transplant. The receptors derive from a boy less than two years old who had a stem cell transplant for SCID, so the T cells may come from the graft donor. Both conserved end residues are part of each CDR3. The D gene is left open where the match is weak. Clone sizes are given selectively: once, few, many, or a class where the clone is expanded.

V gene	D gene	clone size	J gene	CDR3 DNA	CDR3 protein
TRBV3-1	TRBD2	-	TRBJ2-3	TGTGCCAGCAGCCAAGACGGGGGGGCTGGGGATACGCAGTATTTT	CASSQDGGAGDTQYF
TRBV9	TRBD1	-	TRBJ1-2	TGTGCCAGCAGCATCGGACAGGGGGATAACTATGGCTACACCTTC	CASSIGQGDNYGYTF
TRBV14	-	-	TRBJ2-3	TGTGCCAGCAGCCAATTAGGTTCACGAGATACGCAGTATTTT	CASSQLGSRDTQYF
TRBV12-3/TRBV12-4	-	-	TRBJ1-6	TGTGCCAGCACTCTGACCACGGCATCACCCCTCCACTTT	CASTLTTASPLHF
TRBV12-3/TRBV12-4	-	few	TRBJ2-6	TGTGCCAGCACCCAAGGAGCCTCTGGGGCCAACGTCCTGACTTTC	CASTQGASGANVLTF
TRBV24-1	-	-	TRBJ2-3	TGTGCCACCAGTAAATCAGATACGCAGTATTTT	CATSKSDTQYF
TRBV5-1	-	-	TRBJ2-3	TGCGCCAGCAGCTTGGATCGATGGGGCAGGAGCGCAGATACGCAGTATTTT	CASSLDRWGRSADTQYF
TRBV7-2	-	-	TRBJ2-3	TGTGCCAGCAGCTTAGGCGCGGGGACCCGGGCGGATACGCAGTATTTT	CASSLGAGTRADTQYF
TRBV10-2	TRBD2	-	TRBJ2-2	TGCGCCAGCACTCCTGCGGGGGTTATCACCGGGGAGCTGTTTTTT	CASTPAGVITGELFF
TRBV3-1	TRBD1	many	TRBJ1-2	TGTGCCAGCAGCTCACAGGGGGCCTATGGCTACACCTTC	CASSSQGAYGYTF
TRBV7-9	-	few	TRBJ2-7	TGTGCCAGCAGCTTAACCACAGGGACGGCCTACGAGCAGTACTTC	CASSLTTGTAYEQYF
TRBV11-1	-	many	TRBJ2-1	TGTGCCAGCAGTCCCGGGGGGCCGAGGTATGAGCAGTTCTTC	CASSPGGPRYEQFF
TRBV29-1	-	once	TRBJ1-1	TGCAGCTCCCGTCGTCCCACTGAAGCTTTCTTT	CSSRRPTEAFF
TRBV10-3	-	-	TRBJ2-3	TGTGCCATCAGTGAGCCTGGGGTACGGGCTGGGGGCACAGATACGCAGTATTTT	CAISEPGVRAGGTDTQYF
TRBV7-2	TRBD1	-	TRBJ2-1	TGTGCCAGCAGCTTATCGGGACAGACCAATGAGCAGTTCTTC	CASSLSGQTNEQFF
TRBV20-1	-	-	TRBJ1-1	TGCAGTGGACTGGTCCTGGGGGCTTTCTTT	CSGLVLGAFF
TRBV5-1	-	-	TRBJ1-1	TGCGCCAGCAGCGGGGGGGTCCGGGCTGGAACTGAAGCTTTCTTT	CASSGGVRAGTEAFF
TRBV20-1	TRBD2	-	TRBJ2-1	TGCAGTGCTGTCCGACTAGCGGGGGGGCAGGGGTTCTTC	CSAVRLAGGQGFF
TRBV6-5	-	-	TRBJ2-3	TGTGCCAGCAGTTACCAATACACGAGGGTCGGGGCAGATACGCAGTATTTT	CASSYQYTRVGADTQYF
TRBV4-1	TRBD2	-	TRBJ2-5	TGCGCCAGCAGCCAAGAGTTAGCGGGGGATCGAGAGACCCAGTACTTC	CASSQELAGDRETQYF
TRBV9	TRBD2	-	TRBJ2-3	TGTGCCAGCAGCGCTGGGACTAGCGGGGTAACAGATACGCAGTATTTT	CASSAGTSGVTDTQYF
TRBV4-1	TRBD1	many	TRBJ2-5	TGCGCCAGCAGCCAAGCGGACAGGGATTCCGGGGAGACCCAGTACTTC	CASSQADRDSGETQYF